This entry lists 23 T cell receptor beta chains sequenced from one sample in a study of regulatory T cells in long-lasting Graves disease. Time point reported: newly diagnosed GD, antithyroid drugs for less than 3 months. RNA from PBMCs was the source of the TCR library. To make TCR beta libraries, researchers used iRepertoire HTBI primers and Arm-PCR of CDR3 regions. TCRdb re-called the multiplex PCR reads with MiXCR, one entry per CDR3 protein. Of 350,000 to 400,000 distinct CDR3 sequences listed, roughly a sixth are singletons. This material consisted of peripheral blood mononuclear cells (PBMCs), taken at new diagnosis, from a patient treated with antithyroid drugs. These TCRs come from a female donor with Graves disease.

This clonotype was picked up a small number of times. V usage is TRBV5-1 and J usage is TRBJ2-5, with 10 bases that match TRBD2. CDR1 SGHRS and CDR2 YFSETQ come from the germline V gene. Trimming cost V 5 bases and J 0 bases; bases outside gene matches: 10. There are 17 residues in the CDR3. The CDR3 sequence is CASRSRGTSVYQETQYF. DNA of the CDR3: TGCGCCAGCAGGTCGCGCGGGACTAGCGTGTACCAAGAGACCCAGTACTTC.

The chain links TRBV3-1 to TRBJ1-1, with D unclear. In germline, CDR1 is LGHDT, CDR2 YNNKEL (reference sequence). V was clipped by 4 bases and J by 0 bases, with 12 bases between them. The CDR3 has 15 amino acids. CDR3: CASSPRAAMNTEAFF. The CDR3 DNA sequence: TGTGCCAGCAGCCCCCGGGCGGCCATGAACACTGAAGCTTTCTTT. The variable domain in full, with the rest retrieved from reference TRBV3-1 and TRBJ1-1, is DTAVSQTPKYLVTQMGNDKSIKCEQNLGHDTMYWYKQDSKKFLKIMFSYNNKELIINETVPNRFSPKSPDKAHLNLHINSLELGDSAVYFCASSPRAAMNTEAFFGQGTRLTVV.

V gene TRBV7-2 combines with J gene TRBJ2-5; unclear D gene. The CDR3 has 15 amino acids. The germline V gene encodes CDR1 SGHTA and CDR2 FQGNSA. V was trimmed by 4 bases and J by 0 bases, leaving 12 bases between them. The CDR3: CASSSHARYQETQYF. DNA for the CDR3: TGTGCCAGCAGCTCACACGCCAGGTACCAAGAGACCCAGTACTTC.

In this sample, this clonotype turned up many times. The V and J genes are TRBV12-3 or TRBV12-4 and TRBJ1-2, with 7 nucleotides matching TRBD1. The CDR3 length is 13 residues. V lost 2 bases, J lost 7 bases, and 4 bases stayed unmatched. In DNA form, the CDR3 reads TGTGCCAGCAGTTTAAGGGGGCGGGGTGGCTACACCTTC. Its translation: CASSLRGRGGYTF.

At least ten counts were recorded for this clonotype. Mismatch with germline at one junction end may stem from a read error. The V call is TRBV27, the J call TRBJ2-7; no clear D gene. The CDR3 is made up of 11 amino acids. CDR1 is MNHEY, CDR2 SMNVEV, per germline (reference sequence). The DNA of the CDR3 is TGTGCCAGCAGTTCCTCCCACGAGCAGTACTTC. Amino acids: CASSSSHEQYF.

Details on this clonotype: A much larger clone sits a single nucleotide away, making a read error possible. This sequence joins TRBV20-1 and TRBJ1-4; D remains ambiguous. Germline V gene lookup returns CDR1 DFQATT and CDR2 SNEGSKA (reference sequence). Trimming removed 6 bases at V and 4 bases at J, with 12 bases between. This CDR3 has 13 residues. The CDR3 protein is CSAPRPINEKLFF. CDR3 nucleotide sequence: TGCAGTGCCCCCCGGCCCATTAATGAAAAACTGTTTTTT.

This clonotype was seen many times. This chain joins TRBV6-2 or TRBV6-3 and TRBJ2-7; 8 nucleotides agree with TRBD1. The CDR3 sequence is 17 residues long. Germline-derived CDR1 and CDR2 are MNHEY and SVGEGT. The J segment lost 6 bases and the V segment lost 0 bases, leaving 13 bases of the junction unmatched. The CDR3 sequence: CASSYSPTGVDQSEQYF. CDR3 nucleotide sequence: TGTGCCAGCAGTTACTCCCCGACAGGGGTAGATCAGAGCGAGCAGTACTTC.

V and J are TRBV28 and TRBJ2-7; tentatively, D is TRBD1 (5 bases). Germline loops: CDR1 MDHEN, CDR2 SYDVKM. V shed 5 bases and J shed 4 bases, with 15 bases lying between them. The CDR3 spans 14 residues. The CDR3 nucleotides read TGTGCCAGCAGTCGTCTCAGGGTGGATTACGAGCAGTACTTC. This translates into CASSRLRVDYEQYF.

This clonotype was counted at least ten times. This chain links TRBV2 with TRBJ1-2; 7 bases match TRBD1. Germline-derived CDR1 and CDR2 are SNHLY and FYNNEI. Unmatched junction bases numbered 5, after V lost 7 bases and J lost 6 bases. The CDR3 spans 12 residues. Here the CDR3 DNA reads TGTGCCAGCATTCTCGGGACAGATGGCTACACCTTC. Translated, it gives CASILGTDGYTF.

This clonotype came up many times. This chain joins TRBV6-2 or TRBV6-3 and TRBJ2-7; 7 nucleotides match TRBD1. The CDR3 runs to 16 residues. Germline values: CDR1 MNHEY, CDR2 SVGEGT. The trim removed 7 bases at V and 0 bases at J, leaving 12 bases unmatched. In nucleotides, the CDR3 is TGTGCCAGCACCGACCCGGGACAGACAAGCTCCTACGAGCAGTACTTC. Translating it yields CASTDPGQTSSYEQYF.

The chain is built from TRBV20-1 and TRBJ2-7; maybe TRBD2 (6 bases). V was shortened by 0 bases and J by 1 base, with 13 bases between the two germline ends. Germline-derived CDR1 and CDR2 are DFQATT and SNEGSKA (reference sequence). The CDR3 loop spans 15 amino acids. The CDR3 sequence: CSARDRRDPSYEQYF. The CDR3 region has the DNA TGCAGTGCTAGAGATCGGCGGGACCCATCCTACGAGCAGTACTTC.

Comment on this clonotype: A far larger clone is off by one base, so a read error is likely. The V gene is TRBV7-2, the J gene TRBJ2-7, with D possibly being TRBD1 (6 bases). The germline V and J ends were trimmed by 4 bases and 7 bases, with 14 bases remaining between them. CDR1 SGHTA and CDR2 FQGNSA come from the germline V gene. This CDR3 spans 13 amino acids. In DNA, the CDR3 is TGTGCCAGCAGCTCGGGACATTGGAATGAGCAGTACTTC. It encodes CASSSGHWNEQYF. The whole variable domain, remainder taken from reference TRBV7-2 and TRBJ2-7, is GAGVSQSPSNKVTEKGKDVELRCDPISGHTALYWYRQSLGQGLEFLIYFQGNSAPDKSGLPSDRFSAERTGGSVSTLTIQRTQQEDSAVYLCASSSGHWNEQYFGPGTRLTVT.

In its sample, this clonotype was seen many times. J is TRBJ2-1 and V is TRBV7-2; TRBD2 agrees at 7 bases. CDR1 SGHTA and CDR2 FQGNSA come from the germline V gene. The CDR3 contains 14 residues. V was clipped by 1 base and J by 7 bases; unmatched bases: 4. CDR3: CASSLEAGFNEQFF. The DNA for the CDR3 is TGTGCCAGCAGCTTAGAAGCGGGGTTTAATGAGCAGTTCTTC.

CDR3 DNA: TGTGCCAGCAGCCCTTATGGGACCAAAGGTAATGAGCAGTTCTTC. Its translation: CASSPYGTKGNEQFF. This chain connects TRBV7-9 to TRBJ2-3; either TRBD1 or TRBD2 may supply D (5 bases each). The assigned J gene may be wrong: the sequence end matches TRBJ2-1 better. This CDR3 region has 15 residues. Germline CDR1 is SEHNR and CDR2 is FQNEAQ (reference sequence).

V gene TRBV6-1 combines with J gene TRBJ1-3, with D maybe TRBD1 (6 bases). CDR1 MNHNS and CDR2 SASEGT come from the germline V gene. The CDR3 is 15 residues long. Trimming shortened V by 10 bases and J by 2 bases, and 18 bases separated the two germline ends. CDR3 protein: CATYSGGIAGNTIYF. CDR3 nucleotides: TGTGCCACCTATTCGGGGGGCATCGCTGGAAACACCATATATTTT.

This chain uses TRBV4-1 with TRBJ1-5; D uncertain. V lost 0 bases and J 16 bases, leaving 25 bases between the germline ends. Germline values: CDR1 MGHRA, CDR2 YSYEKL. This CDR3 is built from 16 residues. CDR3 sequence: CASSQESENPSKVKHF. The CDR3, as DNA: TGCGCCAGCAGCCAAGAATCCGAAAATCCCTCGAAGGTGAAACATTTT.

This clonotype was found many times. The V call is TRBV20-1, the J call TRBJ1-1; D is possibly TRBD1 (6 bases). This CDR3 region has 14 residues. Trimming stripped 6 bases from V and 1 base from J, with 15 bases between. Germline-derived CDR1 and CDR2 are DFQATT and SNEGSKA (reference sequence). The CDR3 spells CSANTGQTNTEAFF. The CDR3 nucleotides are TGCAGTGCAAACACGGGACAAACGAACACTGAAGCTTTCTTT.

This clonotype came up many times. This chain connects TRBV27 to TRBJ1-3, with D perhaps matching TRBD1 (6 bases). The V gene lost 6 bases and the J gene lost 1 base, with 10 bases spanning the gap. Germline-derived CDR1 and CDR2 are MNHEY and SMNVEV (reference sequence). The CDR3 is made up of 14 amino acids. CDR3 in amino acids: CASRSQGSGNTIYF. CDR3 DNA sequence: TGTGCCAGCAGATCCCAGGGGTCTGGAAACACCATATATTTT.

Many counts were recorded for this clonotype. The V call is TRBV10-3, the J call TRBJ2-5; D perhaps matches TRBD1 (6 bases). Germline loops: CDR1 ENHRY, CDR2 SYGVKD. The V gene lost 6 bases and the J gene lost 3 bases, with 8 bases spanning the gap. This CDR3 comprises 12 residues. The CDR3 reads CAIRDSEETQYF. The CDR3 nucleotides are TGTGCCATCAGGGACAGCGAAGAGACCCAGTACTTC.

The chain combines TRBV20-1 with TRBJ2-7; TRBD2 matches at 11 bases. Germline CDR1 and CDR2: DFQATT and SNEGSKA (reference sequence). After removal of 4 bases from V and 5 bases from J, the junction contained 7 bases not matched to a gene. The CDR3 is made up of 14 amino acids. In nucleotides, the CDR3 is TGCAGTGCTACAGGGACTAGCGGCTTCAACGAGCAGTACTTC. It yields the protein CSATGTSGFNEQYF.

With respect to this clonotype: A much larger clone differs by one base, so this may be a read error. The V call is TRBV11-3, the J call TRBJ2-3; D might be TRBD1 (5 bases). TRBJ1-1 explains the end of the DNA better; the J call may be wrong. In germline, CDR1 is SGHNT, CDR2 YENEEA. The CDR3 has 12 residues. CDR3 bases: TGTGCCAGCAGCCAAATGGGGGTTGAAGCTTTCTTT. Amino acid sequence: CASSQMGVEAFF.

CDR3 sequence (DNA): TGTGCCAGCAGAACAAGACTAGCGGGAGACACCGGGGAGCTGTTTTTT. Its translation is CASRTRLAGDTGELFF. The V call is TRBV6-1, the J call TRBJ2-2; 12 bases agree with TRBD2. The germline CDR1 and CDR2 sequences are MNHNS and SASEGT. This CDR3 is 16 amino acids long. V was pared by 6 bases and J by 3 bases, with 5 bases of the junction left unmatched.

This clonotype appeared many times. This sequence joins TRBV30 and TRBJ2-1, with TRBD1 as a possible D gene (6 bases). The germline V gene encodes CDR1 GTSNPN and CDR2 SVGIG (reference sequence). V was shortened by 2 bases and J by 5 bases, with 10 bases between the two germline ends. CDR3 length: 13 residues. CDR3 bases: TGTGCCTGGAGTAACAACAGGGACAATGAGCAGTTCTTC. It codes for CAWSNNRDNEQFF.